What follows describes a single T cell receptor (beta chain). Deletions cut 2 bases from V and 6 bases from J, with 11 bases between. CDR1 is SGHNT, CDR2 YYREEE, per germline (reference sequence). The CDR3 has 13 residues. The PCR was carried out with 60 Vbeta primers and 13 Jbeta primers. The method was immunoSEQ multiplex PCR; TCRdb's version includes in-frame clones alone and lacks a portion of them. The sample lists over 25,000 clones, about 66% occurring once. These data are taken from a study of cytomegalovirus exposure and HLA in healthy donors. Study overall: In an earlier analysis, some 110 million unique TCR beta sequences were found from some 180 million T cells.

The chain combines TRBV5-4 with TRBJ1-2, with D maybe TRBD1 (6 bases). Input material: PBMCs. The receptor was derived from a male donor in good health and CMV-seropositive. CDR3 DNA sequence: TGTGCCAGCAGCTTCAACAGGGTGGATGGCTACACCTTC. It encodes CASSFNRVDGYTF.